The 9 T cell receptor beta chains given below trace back to one sample, sequenced in a study of blood T cell repertoires in COVID-19 (dated by TCRdb to 2019 to 2021). The protocol used for the library was the immunoSEQ multiplex PCR assay. TCRdb carries this immuneACCESS record with in-frame sequences only. Its versions omit some clonotypes, under half of them owing to an unresolved V gene in the studies checked, with the rest unexplained. For this sample the table gives 150,000 to 200,000 clones, of which around 80% were detected only once. The ten top clones hold roughly 19% of the sample. The sequencing sample was made of peripheral blood. The origin of the receptors is a woman over 75 with acute or convalescent COVID-19.

The J gene is TRBJ2-5, the V gene TRBV11-2, with 13 bases lining up with TRBD2. J was trimmed by 4 bases and V by 4 bases; bases with no gene match: 12. This CDR3 spans 18 amino acids. Germline loops: CDR1 SGHAT, CDR2 FQNNGV. The CDR3 DNA reads TGTGCCAGCAGCTACAGACTAGCGGGAGGCCTGAGGGGAGAGACCCAGTACTTC. Its translation is CASSYRLAGGLRGETQYF.

The rearrangement links TRBV5-4 to TRBJ1-5; D not certain. V shed 3 bases and J shed 7 bases, with 14 bases lying between them. This CDR3 contains 14 residues. Germline CDR1 and CDR2: SGHNT and YYREEE (reference sequence). The CDR3 here is CASSSREGGQPQHF. CDR3 DNA sequence: TGTGCCAGCAGCTCCCGGGAGGGCGGGCAGCCCCAGCATTTT.

The chain joins TRBV7-8 to TRBJ2-7, with D perhaps TRBD2 (5 bases). CDR3 length: 15 residues. Trimming shortened V by 5 bases and J by 3 bases, and 17 bases separated the two germline ends. The germline CDR1 and CDR2 sequences are SGHVS and FQNEAQ. CDR3 amino acids: CASSPELVIFYEQYF. CDR3 bases: TGTGCCAGCAGCCCGGAACTAGTAATCTTCTACGAGCAGTACTTC.

The DNA for the CDR3 is TGTGCCTGGAGGTCTAAGTCTGAGGCCAACTATGGCTACACCTTC. Residues: CAWRSKSEANYGYTF. The chain recombines TRBV30 with TRBJ1-2; D uncertain. This CDR3 spans 15 amino acids. Germline V lookup: CDR1 GTSNPN, CDR2 SVGIG (reference sequence). The V gene lost 3 bases and the J gene lost 2 bases, with 16 bases spanning the gap.

The chain carries TRBV14 and TRBJ1-2; D remains ambiguous. The CDR3 contains 13 residues. Trimming removed 0 bases from V and 8 bases from J, with 10 bases in between. Germline V gene lookup returns CDR1 SGHDN and CDR2 FVKESK. In DNA, the CDR3 is TGTGCCAGCAGCCAAGATCAGGTCTTCGGCTACACCTTC. Protein: CASSQDQVFGYTF.

The chain uses TRBV2 and TRBJ2-5; TRBD1 agrees at 12 bases. The CDR3 covers 14 residues. Germline V lookup: CDR1 SNHLY, CDR2 FYNNEI. With V trimmed by 6 bases and J by 5 bases, 4 bases remained unmatched. The CDR3 DNA sequence: TGTGCCAGCAGGAGGGACAGGGGGCCTGAGACCCAGTACTTC. Translated: CASRRDRGPETQYF.

This clone was seen a handful of times. The chain has TRBV28 and TRBJ1-6, with D maybe TRBD1 (5 bases). This CDR3 has 14 amino acids. From germline, CDR1 is MDHEN and CDR2 SYDVKM. Trimming took 2 bases from V and 9 from J, leaving 11 bases between them. In nucleotides, the CDR3 is TGTGCCAGCAGTTTACAGGGAATGAGTTCACCCCTCCACTTT. It is translated as CASSLQGMSSPLHF.

The gene calls are TRBV10-3 and TRBJ1-6; unclear D gene. The CDR3 consists of 13 residues. CDR1 and CDR2 (germline): ENHRY, SYGVKD. Trimming removed 3 bases from V and 4 bases from J, with 4 bases in between. CDR3 sequence (DNA): TGTGCCATCAGTGAACAGTATAATTCACCCCTCCACTTT. Protein sequence: CAISEQYNSPLHF.

The rearrangement joins TRBV7-9 to TRBJ2-3; 8 bases align to TRBD2. V lost 6 bases, J lost 0 bases, and 5 bases stayed unmatched. The CDR3 consists of 15 residues. Germline-derived CDR1 and CDR2 are SEHNR and FQNEAQ (reference sequence). The CDR3 loop reads CASSSSGISTDTQYF. The CDR3 coding sequence is TGTGCCAGCAGTAGTAGCGGGATAAGCACAGATACGCAGTATTTT.